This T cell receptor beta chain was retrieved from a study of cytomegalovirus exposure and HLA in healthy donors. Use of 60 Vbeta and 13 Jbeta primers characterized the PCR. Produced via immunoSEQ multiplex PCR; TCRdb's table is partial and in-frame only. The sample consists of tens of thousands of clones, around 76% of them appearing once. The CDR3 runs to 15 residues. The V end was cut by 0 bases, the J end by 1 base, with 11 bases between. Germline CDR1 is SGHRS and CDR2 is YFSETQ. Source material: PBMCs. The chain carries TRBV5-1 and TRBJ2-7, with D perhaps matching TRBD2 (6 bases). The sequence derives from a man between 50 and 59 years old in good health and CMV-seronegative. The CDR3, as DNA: TGCGCCAGCAGCTTGGGGGGGGACTCTTCCTACGAGCAGTACTTC. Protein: CASSLGGDSSYEQYF.